This is a list of T cell receptor beta chains from one sample in a study of blood T cell repertoires in COVID-19. Some clones are missing from TCRdb's copy, which holds only in-frame ones; the method was immunoSEQ multiplex PCR. The sample yields around 150,000 clones, about 80% seen once. The sample consisted of peripheral blood. The receptor source for this set is a human donor in a cohort sampled during active COVID-19. Each CDR3 is given with its conserved first and last residue. D genes are given only for firm matches. Where a row states a size, it is once, few, many or the class of an expanded clone; other rows omit it.

clone_size j_call v_call d_call cdr3_aa cdr3_nt
NA TRBJ2-3 TRBV7-2 TRBD2 CASSSASGRSTDTQYF TGTGCCAGCAGCTCCGCTAGCGGGCGAAGCACAGATACGCAGTATTTT
NA TRBJ1-2 TRBV7-9 NA CASSLGAGNYGYTF TGTGCCAGCAGCTTAGGTGCAGGGAACTATGGCTACACCTTC
NA TRBJ2-5 TRBV19 TRBD1 CASGTGGHETQYF TGTGCCTCAGGGACAGGGGGCCATGAGACCCAGTACTTC
few TRBJ1-2 TRBV4-3 NA CASSQDDGKQAYTF TGCGCCAGCAGCCAAGATGATGGGAAACAGGCCTACACCTTC
NA TRBJ2-1 TRBV9 TRBD2 CASSVATSGGVNNEQFF TGTGCCAGCAGCGTAGCAACTAGCGGGGGGGTAAACAATGAGCAGTTCTTC
NA TRBJ1-6 TRBV7-3 TRBD1 CASSLNRGRDSPLHF TGTGCCAGCAGCTTAAACAGGGGGCGGGATTCACCCCTCCACTTT
NA TRBJ2-3 TRBV24-1 TRBD2 CATSDQAGGGTDTQYF TGTGCCACCAGTGACCAGGCGGGCGGGGGAACAGATACGCAGTATTTT
NA TRBJ2-7 TRBV6-2/TRBV6-3 NA CASSYTGYPYEQYF TGTGCCAGCAGTTATACAGGTTATCCCTACGAGCAGTACTTC
once TRBJ1-2 TRBV28 NA CASRSGYGGYTF TGTGCCAGCAGATCAGGGTATGGGGGCTACACCTTC
few TRBJ2-3 TRBV4-2 NA CASSQDQAGHGGTQYF TGTGCCAGCAGCCAAGATCAGGCAGGACACGGGGGTACGCAGTATTTT
NA TRBJ2-7 TRBV6-1 TRBD1 CASSDLTGTYEQYF TGTGCCAGCAGTGATTTGACAGGGACCTACGAGCAGTACTTC
NA TRBJ1-5 TRBV10-2 NA CASSARGQNNQPQHF TGCGCCAGCAGTGCCCGTGGGCAGAACAATCAGCCCCAGCATTTT
NA TRBJ2-3 TRBV9 TRBD2 CASSAQNYGRGTDTQYF TGTGCCAGCAGCGCCCAAAATTACGGGCGGGGGACAGATACGCAGTATTTT
NA TRBJ1-6 TRBV11-2 TRBD1 CASSFYGQASSYNSPLHF TGTGCCAGCAGCTTTTACGGACAGGCCAGCTCCTATAATTCACCCCTCCACTTT
once TRBJ1-2 TRBV30 TRBD1 CAWTRNRGREGYTF TGTGCCTGGACCCGTAACAGGGGGCGGGAAGGCTACACCTTC
once TRBJ1-5 TRBV7-2 NA CASSLRRRGAEQPQHF TGTGCCAGCAGCCTACGCCGACGGGGGGCTGAGCAGCCCCAGCATTTT
once TRBJ1-3 TRBV5-5 NA CASSLAGSSGNTIYF TGTGCCAGCAGCTTGGCCGGTAGCTCTGGAAACACCATATATTTT
NA TRBJ2-7 TRBV5-4 NA CASSLASGAEQYF TGTGCCAGCAGCTTGGCCTCTGGGGCCGAGCAGTACTTC
NA TRBJ1-2 TRBV6-6 TRBD1 CASSLRQGPLYGYTF TGTGCCAGCAGTTTAAGACAGGGGCCCCTTTATGGCTACACCTTC
NA TRBJ1-2 TRBV19 NA CASSNKINYGYTF TGTGCCAGTAGTAACAAGATCAACTATGGCTACACCTTC
many TRBJ2-6 TRBV28 TRBD1 CASSLTGSGANVLTF TGTGCCAGCAGTTTGACAGGGTCCGGGGCCAACGTCCTGACTTTC
few TRBJ1-6 TRBV19 NA CASSEVSDNSPLHF TGTGCCAGTTCAGAAGTCTCCGATAATTCACCCCTCCACTTT
NA TRBJ1-1 TRBV3-1/TRBV3-2 TRBD1 CASSLTGGSEAFF TGTGCCAGCAGCCTTACAGGGGGCAGTGAAGCTTTCTTT
NA TRBJ2-7 TRBV11-2 NA CASSLVLTSGSSYEQYF TGTGCCAGCAGCTTAGTCCTCACCTCCGGGAGCTCCTACGAGCAGTACTTC
NA TRBJ2-1 TRBV13 TRBD2 CASRLAGGKHEQFF TGTGCCAGCAGACTAGCGGGGGGGAAACATGAGCAGTTCTTC
few TRBJ2-4 TRBV5-1 TRBD1 CASSGGMDRGDKNIQYF TGCGCCAGCAGCGGGGGCATGGACAGGGGTGACAAAAACATTCAGTACTTC
once TRBJ2-3 TRBV5-1 NA CASSYSGTSTDTQYF TGCGCCAGCAGCTACTCCGGGACTAGCACAGATACGCAGTATTTT
NA TRBJ2-7 TRBV15 NA CATSRDLVSAAYEQYF TGTGCCACCAGCAGAGATCTCGTCAGTGCGGCCTACGAGCAGTACTTC
few TRBJ2-7 TRBV19 TRBD2 CASRWGGSASYEQYF TGTGCCAGTAGGTGGGGCGGGAGTGCGTCCTACGAGCAGTACTTC
few TRBJ2-7 TRBV4-2 TRBD1 CASSPEETGFPYEQYF TGTGCCAGCAGCCCAGAAGAGACAGGGTTTCCCTACGAGCAGTACTTC
NA TRBJ2-7 TRBV12-3/TRBV12-4 NA CASSSGVGYEQYF TGTGCCAGCAGTTCCGGGGTCGGCTACGAGCAGTACTTC
NA TRBJ1-5 TRBV19 NA CASHNYQGQPQHF TGTGCCAGTCACAACTACCAGGGTCAGCCCCAGCATTTT
NA TRBJ2-1 TRBV7-2 TRBD1 CASSPGTEYNEQFF TGTGCCAGCAGCCCCGGGACAGAATACAATGAGCAGTTCTTC
NA TRBJ1-6 TRBV10-2 NA CASSEFTQGIGSPLHF TGCGCCAGCAGTGAGTTTACTCAGGGGATTGGTTCACCCCTCCACTTT
once TRBJ1-2 TRBV9 TRBD1 CASSDTGTGGFDGYTF TGTGCCAGCAGTGATACCGGGACAGGGGGTTTTGATGGCTACACCTTC
once TRBJ1-1 TRBV24-1 TRBD1 CATSDCFSGQGLNTEAFF TGTGCCACCAGTGATTGTTTTTCGGGACAGGGTTTGAACACTGAAGCTTTCTTT
NA TRBJ2-5 TRBV19 TRBD2 CASSLGTSQETQYF TGTGCCAGTAGTCTAGGGACTAGCCAAGAGACCCAGTACTTC
NA TRBJ1-1 TRBV5-5 TRBD1 CASSARGYGEAFF TGTGCCAGCAGCGCCAGGGGGTACGGTGAAGCTTTCTTT
NA TRBJ1-2 TRBV5-6 TRBD1 CASSRRATGEIGVNYGYTF TGTGCCAGCAGCAGGAGAGCGACAGGGGAAATTGGGGTGAACTATGGCTACACCTTC